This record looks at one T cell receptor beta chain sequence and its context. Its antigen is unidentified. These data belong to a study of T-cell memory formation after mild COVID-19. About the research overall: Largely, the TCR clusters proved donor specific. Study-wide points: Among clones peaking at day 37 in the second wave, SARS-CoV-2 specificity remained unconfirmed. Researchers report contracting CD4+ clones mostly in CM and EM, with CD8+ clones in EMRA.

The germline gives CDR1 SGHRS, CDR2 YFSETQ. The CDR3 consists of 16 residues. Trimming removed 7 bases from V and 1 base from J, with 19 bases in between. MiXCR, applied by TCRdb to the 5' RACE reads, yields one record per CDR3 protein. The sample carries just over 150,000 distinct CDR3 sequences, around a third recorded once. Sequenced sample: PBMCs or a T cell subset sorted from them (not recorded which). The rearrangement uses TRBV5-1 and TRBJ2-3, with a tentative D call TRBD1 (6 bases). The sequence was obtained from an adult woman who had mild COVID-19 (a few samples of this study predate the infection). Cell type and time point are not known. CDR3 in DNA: TGCGCCAGCGTACCGTTTGTTGGGGGCCGCACAGATACGCAGTATTTT. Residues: CASVPFVGGRTDTQYF.